The entry below describes one T cell receptor beta chain. This specimen belongs to a study of T cell responses to AZD1222 COVID-19 vaccine. Study information: Pooling covered second doses at about 4 or about 12 weeks.

Germline CDR1 and CDR2: SGHTA and FQGNSA. With 5 bases removed from V and 4 bases from J, the gap between germline ends came to 12 bases. The CDR3 covers 13 residues. Here immunoSEQ multiplex PCR was the method, and the copy in TCRdb shows in-frame clones only, minus some. The data contain 150,000 or so clones, more than 90% of them singletons. The TCR originated in an adult in good health. Sample: peripheral blood, taken on day 0 of AZD1222 vaccination. The gene calls are TRBV7-2 and TRBJ2-7, with D perhaps TRBD1 or TRBD2 (6 bases each). Here the CDR3 reads CASSPPGAYEQYF. CDR3 bases: TGTGCCAGCAGCCCACCGGGGGCGTACGAGCAGTACTTC.